These 8 T cell receptor beta chains were sequenced from one sample in a study of blood T cell repertoires in COVID-19. TCRdb's copy holds only in-frame clones and misses some; the assay was immunoSEQ multiplex PCR. The sample holds a few hundred thousand clones, 88% seen once. The sequenced sample consisted of peripheral blood. The receptors were sampled from a woman in her 30s with COVID-19, enrolled during active disease.

The chain uses TRBV28 and TRBJ1-5; no definite D call. V gave up 10 bases and J gave up 7 bases, with 17 bases separating them. CDR1 MDHEN and CDR2 SYDVKM come from the germline V gene. The CDR3 contains 13 residues. The CDR3 coding sequence is TGTGCCACCCAGAGGGAGGGTAGGCAGCCCCAGCATTTT. It encodes CATQREGRQPQHF.

This sequence joins TRBV30 and TRBJ2-7, with 10 bases aligning to TRBD1. CDR1 is GTSNPN and CDR2 is SVGIG in the germline V gene (reference sequence). V lost 0 bases to trimming and J lost 2 bases; unmatched junction nucleotides: 10. The CDR3 contains 17 residues. The CDR3 is CAWSVRFGTGDTYEQYF. CDR3 in DNA: TGTGCCTGGAGTGTACGTTTCGGGACAGGGGATACCTACGAGCAGTACTTC.

The chain couples TRBV18 to TRBJ2-7; D remains unclear. The CDR3 contains 13 residues. V lost 3 bases to trimming and J lost 6 bases, with 12 bases between them. CDR1 is KGHSH, CDR2 LQKENI, per germline. The CDR3 region is CASSPQQHGEQYF. CDR3 nucleotide sequence: TGTGCCAGCTCACCCCAACAGCACGGCGAGCAGTACTTC.

The chain links TRBV7-9 to TRBJ1-5; weak D call: TRBD1 (6 bases). CDR1 and CDR2 (germline): SEHNR, FQNEAQ (reference sequence). The CDR3 is made up of 14 amino acids. V lost 3 bases to trimming and J lost 7 bases, with 13 bases between them. This CDR3 reads CASSLGDIIQPQHF. The CDR3 bases are TGTGCCAGCAGCTTGGGGGACATCATCCAGCCCCAGCATTTT.

The genes are TRBV7-3 and TRBJ2-7, with 10 bases matching TRBD2. CDR1 and CDR2 from the germline V gene are SGHTA and FQGTGA. Trimming took 7 bases from V and 3 from J; bases not matched to a gene: 12. The CDR3 spans 16 residues. DNA for the CDR3: TGTGCCAGCATCCCCAGGTGCCTAGCGGGAGTCTACGAGCAGTACTTC. It specifies CASIPRCLAGVYEQYF.

V and J are TRBV6-1 and TRBJ1-5; D might be TRBD1 (5 bases). The CDR3 sequence is 12 residues long. Germline loops: CDR1 MNHNS, CDR2 SASEGT. With 1 base removed from V and 7 bases from J, the gap between germline ends came to 5 bases. The DNA for the CDR3 is TGTGCCAGCAGTGAAGGACAGCAGCCCCAGCATTTT. Protein: CASSEGQQPQHF.

V is TRBV24-1 and J is TRBJ2-6, with 7 bases that match TRBD1. J gave up 2 bases and V 4 bases, and 4 bases lay outside the gene matches. This CDR3 spans 16 amino acids. CDR1 and CDR2 from the germline V gene are KGHDR and SFDVKD. Here the CDR3 reads CATSDPDRAGANVLTF. CDR3 nucleotides: TGTGCCACCAGTGACCCCGACAGGGCTGGGGCCAACGTCCTGACTTTC.

J is TRBJ2-2 and V is TRBV5-1; 10 bases agree with TRBD1. Trimming at V came to 4 bases and at J to 1 base, leaving 4 bases not matched to a gene. Germline assignment: CDR1 SGHRS and CDR2 YFSETQ. The CDR3 has 16 residues. Here the CDR3 reads CASSGQGVWNTGELFF. CDR3 nucleotide sequence: TGCGCCAGCAGCGGACAGGGGGTATGGAACACCGGGGAGCTGTTTTTT.